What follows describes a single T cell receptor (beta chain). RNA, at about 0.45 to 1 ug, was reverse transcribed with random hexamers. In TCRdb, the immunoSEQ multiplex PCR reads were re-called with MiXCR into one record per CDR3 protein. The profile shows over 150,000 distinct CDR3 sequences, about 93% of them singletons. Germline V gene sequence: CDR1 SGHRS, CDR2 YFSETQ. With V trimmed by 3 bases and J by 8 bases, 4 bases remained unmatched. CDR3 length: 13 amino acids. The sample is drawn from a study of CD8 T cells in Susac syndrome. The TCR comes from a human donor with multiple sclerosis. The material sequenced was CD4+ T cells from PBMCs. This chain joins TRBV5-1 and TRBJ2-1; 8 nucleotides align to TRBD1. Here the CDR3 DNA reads TGCGCCAGCAGCTCGGGGACAGGCCATGAGCAGTTCTTC. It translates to CASSSGTGHEQFF.